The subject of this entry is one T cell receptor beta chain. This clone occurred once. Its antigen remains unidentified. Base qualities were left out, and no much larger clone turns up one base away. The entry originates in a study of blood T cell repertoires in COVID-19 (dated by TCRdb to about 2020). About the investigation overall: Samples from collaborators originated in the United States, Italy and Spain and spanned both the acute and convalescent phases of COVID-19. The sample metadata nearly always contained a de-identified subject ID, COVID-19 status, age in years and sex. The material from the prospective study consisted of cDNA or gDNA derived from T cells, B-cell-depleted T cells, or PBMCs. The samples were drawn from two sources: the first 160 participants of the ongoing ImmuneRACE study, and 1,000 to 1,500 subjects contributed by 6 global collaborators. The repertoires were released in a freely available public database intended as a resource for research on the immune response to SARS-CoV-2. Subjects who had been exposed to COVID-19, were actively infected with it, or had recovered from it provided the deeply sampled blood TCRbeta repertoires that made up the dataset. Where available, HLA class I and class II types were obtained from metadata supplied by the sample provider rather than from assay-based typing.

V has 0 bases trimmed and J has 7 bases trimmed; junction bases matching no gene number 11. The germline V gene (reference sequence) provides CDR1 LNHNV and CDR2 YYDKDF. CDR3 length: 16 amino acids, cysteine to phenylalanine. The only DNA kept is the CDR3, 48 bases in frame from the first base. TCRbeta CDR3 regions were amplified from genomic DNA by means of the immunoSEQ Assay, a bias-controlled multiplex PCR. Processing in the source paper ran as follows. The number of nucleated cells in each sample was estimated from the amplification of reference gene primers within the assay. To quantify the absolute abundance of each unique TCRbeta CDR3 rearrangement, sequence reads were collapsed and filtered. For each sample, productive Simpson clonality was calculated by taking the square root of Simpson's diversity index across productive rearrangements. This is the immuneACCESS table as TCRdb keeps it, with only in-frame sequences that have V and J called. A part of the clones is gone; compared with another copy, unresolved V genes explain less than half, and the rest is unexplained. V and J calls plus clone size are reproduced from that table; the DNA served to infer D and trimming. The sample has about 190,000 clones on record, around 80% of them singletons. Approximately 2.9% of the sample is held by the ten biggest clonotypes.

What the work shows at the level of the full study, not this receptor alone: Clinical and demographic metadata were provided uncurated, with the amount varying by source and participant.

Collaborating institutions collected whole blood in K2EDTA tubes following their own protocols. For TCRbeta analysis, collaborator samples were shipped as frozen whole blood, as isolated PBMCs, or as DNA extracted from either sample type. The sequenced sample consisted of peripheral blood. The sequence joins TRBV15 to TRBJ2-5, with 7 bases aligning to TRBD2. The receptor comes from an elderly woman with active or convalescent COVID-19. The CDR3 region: CATSRERGTARRTQYF. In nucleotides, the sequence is TGTGCCACCAGCAGAGAGCGGGGGACGGCCAGGCGGACCCAGTACTTC.